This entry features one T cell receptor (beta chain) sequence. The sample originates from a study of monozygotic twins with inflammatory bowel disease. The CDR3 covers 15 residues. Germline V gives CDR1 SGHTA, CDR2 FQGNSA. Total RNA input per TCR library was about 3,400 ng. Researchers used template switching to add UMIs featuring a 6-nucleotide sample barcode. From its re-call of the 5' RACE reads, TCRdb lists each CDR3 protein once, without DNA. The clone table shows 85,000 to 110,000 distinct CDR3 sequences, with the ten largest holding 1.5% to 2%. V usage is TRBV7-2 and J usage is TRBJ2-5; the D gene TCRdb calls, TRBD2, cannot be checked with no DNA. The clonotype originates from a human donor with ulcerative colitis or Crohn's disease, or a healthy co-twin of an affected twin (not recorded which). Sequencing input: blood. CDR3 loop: CASSLAGTPQETQYF.